Listed below are T cell receptor beta chains from one sample, sequenced in a study of spatial heterogeneity in lung cancer. TCRdb processed the 5' RACE reads anew with MiXCR; each CDR3 protein has one entry. The sample has several thousand distinct CDR3 sequences; over 14% are singletons. Sample: lung tumor tissue, taken at surgery. These receptors were taken from a female donor with early-stage non-small cell lung cancer. The CDR3 runs from the conserved cysteine through the conserved F or W. Each record gives: clone size, J gene, V gene, D gene, CDR3 protein, CDR3 DNA. D genes are given only for firm matches. Not every row has a clone size; where given, it reads once, few, many or a size class.

abundance: -; j_gene: TRBJ2-7; v_gene: TRBV4-1; d_gene: -; CDR3aa: CASSQETAGGPYEQYF; CDR3nt: TGCGCCAGCAGCCAAGAAACAGCGGGCGGCCCCTACGAGCAGTACTTC
abundance: large; j_gene: TRBJ2-5; v_gene: TRBV5-6; d_gene: -; CDR3aa: CASSFPAYRPSQYF; CDR3nt: TGTGCCAGCAGCTTTCCCGCCTACCGACCATCCCAGTACTTC
abundance: many; j_gene: TRBJ1-1; v_gene: TRBV7-9; d_gene: -; CDR3aa: CASSLVSDTEAFF; CDR3nt: TGTGCCAGCAGCTTAGTGTCGGACACTGAAGCTTTCTTT
abundance: many; j_gene: TRBJ2-7; v_gene: TRBV2; d_gene: -; CDR3aa: CASRPETYEQYF; CDR3nt: TGTGCCAGCCGGCCAGAAACCTACGAGCAGTACTTC
abundance: -; j_gene: TRBJ2-1; v_gene: TRBV29-1; d_gene: -; CDR3aa: CSVEVLNKQFF; CDR3nt: TGCAGCGTTGAAGTTTTAAACAAGCAGTTCTTC
abundance: -; j_gene: TRBJ1-1; v_gene: TRBV10-3; d_gene: -; CDR3aa: CAISDSGSTEAFF; CDR3nt: TGTGCCATCAGTGACTCCGGGAGCACTGAAGCTTTCTTT
abundance: many; j_gene: TRBJ2-3; v_gene: TRBV5-1; d_gene: TRBD1; CDR3aa: CASSPRQGTDTQYF; CDR3nt: TGCGCCAGCAGCCCTCGACAGGGAACAGATACGCAGTATTTT
abundance: medium-sized; j_gene: TRBJ1-1; v_gene: TRBV12-3/TRBV12-4; d_gene: -; CDR3aa: CASSLIGGNTEAFF; CDR3nt: TGTGCCAGCAGTTTAATTGGGGGGAACACTGAAGCTTTCTTT
abundance: medium-sized; j_gene: TRBJ2-2; v_gene: TRBV5-4; d_gene: -; CDR3aa: CASSIDLSGELFF; CDR3nt: TGTGCCAGCAGCATCGATTTATCCGGGGAGCTGTTTTTT
abundance: -; j_gene: TRBJ2-3; v_gene: TRBV29-1; d_gene: TRBD1; CDR3aa: CSVARGQADTQYF; CDR3nt: TGCAGCGTGGCAAGGGGGCAGGCAGATACGCAGTATTTT
abundance: medium-sized; j_gene: TRBJ2-2; v_gene: TRBV18; d_gene: -; CDR3aa: CASSHGQILNTGELFF; CDR3nt: TGTGCCAGCTCACACGGACAGATCCTGAACACCGGGGAGCTGTTTTTT
abundance: medium-sized; j_gene: TRBJ2-1; v_gene: TRBV20-1; d_gene: -; CDR3aa: CSARVVSRIDEQFF; CDR3nt: TGCAGTGCTAGAGTCGTCAGCCGGATCGACGAGCAGTTCTTC
abundance: medium-sized; j_gene: TRBJ1-1; v_gene: TRBV7-2; d_gene: -; CDR3aa: CASRRTRDWNTEAFF; CDR3nt: TGTGCCAGCAGACGTACAAGAGATTGGAACACTGAAGCTTTCTTT
abundance: medium-sized; j_gene: TRBJ1-1; v_gene: TRBV7-8; d_gene: -; CDR3aa: CASSSKGEAFF; CDR3nt: TGTGCCAGCAGCTCTAAGGGGGAGGCTTTCTTT
abundance: few; j_gene: TRBJ2-7; v_gene: TRBV7-9; d_gene: TRBD1; CDR3aa: CASSYLWDRRVTNEQYF; CDR3nt: TGTGCCAGCAGCTACCTCTGGGACAGGCGAGTTACTAACGAGCAGTACTTC
abundance: medium-sized; j_gene: TRBJ2-7; v_gene: TRBV7-9; d_gene: -; CDR3aa: CASSLIDLSPYEQYF; CDR3nt: TGTGCCAGCAGCTTAATAGATCTAAGCCCCTACGAGCAGTACTTC